This T cell receptor beta chain was obtained from a study of shared clonotypes between healthy human individuals. This CDR3 comprises 10 residues. CDR1 and CDR2 (germline): DFQATT, SNEGSKA (reference sequence). V lost 3 bases and J 4 bases, leaving 3 bases between the germline ends. Terminally differentiated effector memory CD45RA+ cells were excluded by CCR7 positive selection of CD45RO-negative cells. Donation came from healthy HIV-negative adults that had no recent acute infections or vaccinations. Points on this clone: Its antigen is unknown.

Points from the study as a whole: Several donors shared approximately 5% of their naive CD4 clonotypes. Apart from blood, nothing was sampled; tissue repertoires likely differ.

TCRdb keeps only in-frame clones here, not all; method: immunoSEQ multiplex PCR. This table holds approximately 600,000 clones, 85% to 95% found once. Material: naive CD8+ T cells sorted from blood. The origin of this receptor is a woman younger than 45 in good health. The rearrangement links TRBV20-1 to TRBJ1-2; D call uncertain. This CDR3 is CSASIYGYTF. CDR3 nucleotide sequence: TGCAGTGCTAGTATCTATGGCTACACCTTC.